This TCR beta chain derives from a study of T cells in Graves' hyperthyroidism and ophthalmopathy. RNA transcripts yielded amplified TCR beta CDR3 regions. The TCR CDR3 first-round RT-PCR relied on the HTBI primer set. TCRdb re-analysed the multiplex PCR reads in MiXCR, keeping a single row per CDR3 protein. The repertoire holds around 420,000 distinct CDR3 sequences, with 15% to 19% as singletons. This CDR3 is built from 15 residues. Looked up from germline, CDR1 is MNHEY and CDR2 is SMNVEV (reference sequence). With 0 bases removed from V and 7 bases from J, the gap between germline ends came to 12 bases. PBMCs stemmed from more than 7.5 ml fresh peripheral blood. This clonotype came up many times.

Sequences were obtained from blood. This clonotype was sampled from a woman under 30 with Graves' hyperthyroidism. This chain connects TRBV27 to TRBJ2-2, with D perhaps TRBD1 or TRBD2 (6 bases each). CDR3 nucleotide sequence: TGTGCCAGCAGTTTATCGGGGGGCAGAGGCGGGGAGCTGTTTTTT. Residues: CASSLSGGRGGELFF.